This T cell receptor (beta chain) was sequenced during a study of regulatory T cells in long-lasting Graves disease. Study as a whole: Positivity for TSH receptor antibodies plus over 5 years of antithyroid drugs meant persistent Graves' disease.

Construction of the TCR beta libraries employed iRepertoire HTBI primers in conjunction with Arm-PCR of CDR3 regions. TCRdb passed the multiplex PCR reads through MiXCR, listing each CDR3 protein once. Here the sample spans roughly 400,000 distinct CDR3 sequences, less than 25% being singletons. Study outcomes and limitations: Persistent Graves' patients showed less TCR diversity than newly diagnosed patients showed.

Time point described: persistent/refractory GD, antithyroid drugs over 5 years with positive TRAb. RNA isolated from PBMCs was used to make the TCR library. Clinicians diagnosed Graves' disease using American Thyroid Association guidelines. This clonotype was counted at least ten times. Its antigen is not identified. The clonotype was recovered from a female donor with Graves disease. The input for sequencing was peripheral blood mononuclear cells (PBMCs), taken when the disease was refractory, from a patient treated with antithyroid drugs.

The chain's CDR3 is CASSFGVHEQYF. In DNA, the CDR3 is TGTGCCAGCAGTTTCGGGGTCCACGAGCAGTACTTC. The chain couples TRBV28 to TRBJ2-7, with D possibly matching TRBD2 (5 bases). Germline CDR1 and CDR2: MDHEN and SYDVKM. Between the trimmed V and J ends, which lost 3 bases and 5 bases, there was a span of 8 bases. CDR3 length: 12 residues. Looking up the rest from reference TRBV28 and TRBJ2-7 gives the full variable domain: DVKVTQSSRYLVKRTGEKVFLECVQDMDHENMFWYRQDPGLGLRLIYFSYDVKMKEKGDIPEGYSVSREKKERFSLILESASTNQTSMYLCASSFGVHEQYFGPGTRLTVT.